This T cell receptor beta chain stems from a study of identical twins. Trimming removed 1 base from V and 2 bases from J, with 12 bases in between. This CDR3 is 15 amino acids long. The germline gives CDR1 MGHRA, CDR2 YSYEKL. Study results and caveats: Among monozygotic twins, out-of-frame TCR alpha sharing exceeded what models predicted.

Note on this clonotype: Its antigen remains unidentified.

It was template switching that added a universal primer site, and there were unique molecular identifiers on the cDNA. Each CDR3 protein gets one entry after TCRdb re-called the 5' RACE reads with MiXCR. Among 600,000 to 850,000 distinct CDR3 sequences listed, over 15% were seen once. These data were likewise used in another study, on T cells expressing NK-cell markers. That work states: An anti-gamma-delta TCR antibody confined sorting to alpha-beta TCR T cells across several of the experiments. Several of the donors also had these clonotypes leading their CD3+CD56-NKG2C+ fraction.

Sequencing input: PBMCs. This chain uses TRBV4-1 with TRBJ2-7; possibly TRBD2 for D (5 bases). This receptor was identified in a woman under 30 in good health. In nucleotides, the CDR3 is TGCGCCAGCAGCCAAGGACTAAACGTAGCCTACGAGCAGTACTTC. Protein sequence: CASSQGLNVAYEQYF.